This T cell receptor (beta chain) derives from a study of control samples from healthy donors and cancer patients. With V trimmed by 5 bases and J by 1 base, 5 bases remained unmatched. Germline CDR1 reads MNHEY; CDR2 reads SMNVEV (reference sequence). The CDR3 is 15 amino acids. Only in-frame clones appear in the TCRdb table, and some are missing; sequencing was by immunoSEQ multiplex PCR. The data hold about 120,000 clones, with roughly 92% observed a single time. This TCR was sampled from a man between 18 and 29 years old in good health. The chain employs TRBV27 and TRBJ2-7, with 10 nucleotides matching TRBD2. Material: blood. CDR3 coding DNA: TGTGCCAGCAGTCGGGAGCGGGGGGGTTCCTACGAGCAGTACTTC. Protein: CASSRERGGSYEQYF.